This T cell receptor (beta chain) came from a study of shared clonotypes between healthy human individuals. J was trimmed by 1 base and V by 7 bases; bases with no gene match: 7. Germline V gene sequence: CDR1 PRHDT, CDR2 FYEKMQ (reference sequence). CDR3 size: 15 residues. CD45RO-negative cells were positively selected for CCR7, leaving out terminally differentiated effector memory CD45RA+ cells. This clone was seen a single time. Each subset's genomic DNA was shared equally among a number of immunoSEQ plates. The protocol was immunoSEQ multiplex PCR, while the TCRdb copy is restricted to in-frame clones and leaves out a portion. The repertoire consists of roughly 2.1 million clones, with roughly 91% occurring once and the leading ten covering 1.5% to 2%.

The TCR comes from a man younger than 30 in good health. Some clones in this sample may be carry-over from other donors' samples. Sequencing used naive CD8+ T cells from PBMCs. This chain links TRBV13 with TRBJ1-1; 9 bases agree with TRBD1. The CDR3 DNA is TGTGCCAGCAACCCAAACAGGGGGCGGAACACTGAAGCTTTCTTT. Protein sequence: CASNPNRGRNTEAFF.